This record looks at one T cell receptor (beta chain) sequence and its context. The data were taken from a study of blood T cell repertoires in COVID-19. This CDR3 has 16 residues. Germline lookup yields CDR1 KGHSH and CDR2 LQKENI. The V end was cut by 6 bases, the J end by 0 bases, with 15 bases between. The protocol was immunoSEQ multiplex PCR, while the TCRdb copy is restricted to in-frame clones and leaves out a portion. The repertoire has approximately 110,000 clones, roughly 82% of them found once; the top ten carry approximately 7.9%. This clonotype originated in a woman over 75 with active or convalescent COVID-19. The rearrangement uses TRBV18 and TRBJ1-3; D gene uncertain. The sequenced material came from peripheral blood. The CDR3 DNA sequence: TGTGCCAGCTCGCGAAATCCTACAGACTCTGGAAACACCATATATTTT. Translating gives CASSRNPTDSGNTIYF.